The clone carrying this TCR beta chain was recorded at least ten times. Its antigen remains unidentified. The CDR3 contains 15 residues. Germline CDR1 is MGHRA and CDR2 is YSYEKL. V lost 3 bases and J 8 bases, leaving 17 bases between the germline ends. The data originate from a study of T-cell memory formation after mild COVID-19. Background on the study: TCR clusters showed largely donor specificity.

Notes on the study in general: Contracting CD4+ clones sat mainly in CM and EM; CD8+ in EMRA. Several responding clones turned up in pre-infection memory, indicating that cross-reactive memory may have taken part.

Libraries for TCRalpha and TCRbeta carried sample barcodes and unique molecular identifiers via 5'RACE. TCRdb fed the 5' RACE reads into MiXCR, producing one record per CDR3 protein. Among about 270,000 distinct CDR3 sequences listed, 15% to 20% were seen once. The source of this sequence is a man aged 18 to 29 who had mild COVID-19 (a few samples of this study predate the infection). Cell type and time point are not known. What was sequenced was PBMCs or a T cell subset sorted from them (not recorded which). The chain is built from TRBV4-1 and TRBJ2-1; D gene uncertain. The CDR3 DNA follows: TGCGCCAGCAGCCACTCACGTAGGTCTCTCCATGAGCAGTTCTTC. It codes for CASSHSRRSLHEQFF.